The 21 T cell receptor beta chains given below trace back to one sample, sequenced in a study of vaccination and CD4 T cells after COVID-19. Their specific antigens are unknown. Scientists ran DNA taken from cultured CD4+ T cells through the Oncomine TCR Beta short-read assay for sequencing. MiXCR, run by TCRdb on the PCR reads, gives a single entry per CDR3 protein. The sample carries roughly 7,100 distinct CDR3 sequences, 50% to 70% recorded once. Specified treatment: approximately nine-day PBMC culture with coronavirus spike peptide pools or control peptides (ViraFEST assay). Sequencing was carried out using CD4+ T cells from blood, cultured in vitro. These receptors originate from a human donor who had recovered from COVID-19.

This chain joins TRBV11-2 and TRBJ1-2, with D unclear. CDR1 and CDR2 (germline): SGHAT, FQNNGV. V was trimmed by 0 bases and J by 2 bases, leaving 1 base between them. The CDR3 totals 12 residues. CDR3 coding DNA: TGTGCCAGCAGCTTAGAAAACTATGGCTACACCTTC. This translates into CASSLENYGYTF.

The count of this clonotype is one. This chain connects TRBV5-1 to TRBJ2-7; 10 bases are a match to TRBD2. The V gene's germline CDR1 is SGHRS and CDR2 YFSETQ. The CDR3 is 16 amino acids. The V and J ends lost 0 bases and 0 bases, in that order; junction bases with no gene match: 3. The CDR3 DNA follows: TGCGCCAGCAGCTTGGGACTAGCGGGCCACTCCTACGAGCAGTACTTC. Protein: CASSLGLAGHSYEQYF.

The gene calls are TRBV19 and TRBJ2-7; a weak D match, TRBD2 (6 bases). V lost 5 bases and J 3 bases, leaving 11 bases between the germline ends. The CDR3 has 13 residues. Germline-derived CDR1 and CDR2 are LNHDA and SQIVND (reference sequence). CDR3 in amino acids: CASSRLANYEQYF. In DNA form, the CDR3 reads TGTGCCAGTAGTCGGCTAGCGAACTACGAGCAGTACTTC.

This clonotype has more than one count but fewer than ten. The chain carries TRBV20-1 and TRBJ1-2; maybe TRBD1 (6 bases). V was clipped by 3 bases and J by 4 bases, with 12 bases between them. CDR3 length: 13 residues. CDR1 and CDR2 from the germline V gene are DFQATT and SNEGSKA (reference sequence). Written as DNA, the CDR3 is TGCAGTGCTAGTTACGGGGGGGCCTATGGCTACACCTTC. Translating gives CSASYGGAYGYTF.

The rearrangement uses TRBV4-3 and TRBJ1-2, with unresolved D. The CDR3 covers 15 residues. V was cut by 2 bases and J by 8 bases, with 18 bases left in between. Germline-derived CDR1 and CDR2 are LGHNA and YSLEER. CDR3 amino acids: CASSQPDDWAGGYTF. The CDR3 DNA reads as TGCGCCAGCAGCCAACCCGATGATTGGGCTGGCGGCTACACCTTC.

The chain combines TRBV2 with TRBJ2-3; D might be TRBD1 (5 bases). The germline gives CDR1 SNHLY, CDR2 FYNNEI. Trimming pared 4 bases from V and 2 bases from J, leaving 13 bases between. This CDR3 comprises 15 residues. DNA for the CDR3: TGTGCCAGCAGTGGGGGCAGGCCGACCACAGATACGCAGTATTTT. Translated: CASSGGRPTTDTQYF.

This chain joins TRBV7-9 and TRBJ1-4, with TRBD1 identical over 10 bases. Germline V gene data show CDR1 as SEHNR and CDR2 as FQNEAQ (reference sequence). This CDR3 region has 15 residues. The junction had 6 bases not matched to a gene; V was cut back by 8 bases and J by 3 bases. The CDR3 bases are TGTGCCAGCCGAGGACAGGGGGGGCCTAATGAAAAACTGTTTTTT. Protein product: CASRGQGGPNEKLFF.

This chain links TRBV29-1 with TRBJ2-3; 9 nucleotides line up with TRBD2. The ends lost 7 bases at V and 6 bases at J; junction bases unmatched: 11. Germline-derived CDR1 and CDR2 are SQVTM and ANQGSEA. The CDR3 totals 14 residues. DNA for the CDR3: TGCAGCGGAAGGCGGGAGGGCCATTACGATACGCAGTATTTT. This translates into CSGRREGHYDTQYF.

The V call is TRBV20-1, the J call TRBJ2-7; tentatively, D is TRBD1 or TRBD2 (5 bases each). Between the trimmed V and J ends, which lost 3 bases and 7 bases, there was a span of 19 bases. Germline V CDR1 and CDR2: DFQATT, SNEGSKA (reference sequence). The CDR3 covers 14 residues. This CDR3 is CSARGRKHPGEQYF. Here the CDR3 DNA reads TGCAGTGCTAGGGGACGTAAACACCCGGGGGAGCAGTACTTC.

The chain is built from TRBV9 and TRBJ2-5; the match to TRBD2 covers 8 bases. The V segment lost 0 bases and the J segment 4 bases; nucleotides outside the gene matches: 8. Germline CDR1 and CDR2: SGDLS and YYNGEE. There are 16 residues in the CDR3. The CDR3 here is CASSVADGGAAETQYF. In DNA, the CDR3 is TGTGCCAGCAGCGTAGCTGACGGGGGGGCCGCAGAGACCCAGTACTTC.

There are a few counts of this clonotype. The chain combines TRBV20-1 with TRBJ1-2, with D perhaps matching TRBD1 (6 bases). With 2 bases removed from V and 4 bases from J, the gap between germline ends came to 11 bases. CDR1 DFQATT and CDR2 SNEGSKA come from the germline V gene (reference sequence). The CDR3 contains 13 residues. For the CDR3, the DNA is TGCAGTGCTAGAAAGGGGGATTCCTATGGCTACACCTTC. This gives the protein CSARKGDSYGYTF.

This rearrangement joins TRBV6-5 to TRBJ1-5, with D maybe TRBD1 (6 bases). Per the germline V gene, CDR1 is MNHEY and CDR2 is SVGAGI. The CDR3 is 15 residues long. V was trimmed by 0 bases and J by 7 bases, leaving 13 bases between them. The CDR3 DNA is TGTGCCAGCAGTTACTCGACCGCAGGGGACCAGCCCCAGCATTTT. It translates to CASSYSTAGDQPQHF.

This clonotype is labeled as medium-sized (0.01 to 0.1%). The gene calls are TRBV12-3 or TRBV12-4 and TRBJ1-1, with D perhaps TRBD1 (5 bases). This CDR3 has 14 amino acids. Trimming stripped 2 bases from V and 10 bases from J, with 17 bases between. The CDR3 DNA reads TGTGCCAGCAGTTTATGGGGCGGTGAATTTGTAGCTTTCTTT. Translated, it gives CASSLWGGEFVAFF.

CDR3 protein: CASSQEGVGRRNTEAFF. Written as DNA, the CDR3 is TGTGCCAGCAGCCAAGAGGGCGTTGGGCGGAGGAACACTGAAGCTTTCTTT. The V call is TRBV4-2, the J call TRBJ1-1, with D unclear. Germline loops: CDR1 LGHNA, CDR2 YNFKEQ. The CDR3 contains 17 residues. Trimming removed 0 bases at V and 1 base at J, with 15 bases between.

The chain is built from TRBV7-2 and TRBJ2-7; maybe TRBD2 (7 bases). In germline, CDR1 is SGHTA, CDR2 FQGNSA. V lost 5 bases to trimming and J lost 2 bases, with 13 bases between them. The length of the CDR3 is 14 residues. The CDR3 DNA is TGTGCCAGCAGCCGCCGCGGGGGCCCCTACGAGCAGTACTTC. Translation gives CASSRRGGPYEQYF. Complete variable domain (other parts from reference TRBV7-2 and TRBJ2-7): GAGVSQSPSNKVTEKGKDVELRCDPISGHTALYWYRQSLGQGLEFLIYFQGNSAPDKSGLPSDRFSAERTGGSVSTLTIQRTQQEDSAVYLCASSRRGGPYEQYFGPGTRLTVT.

V usage is TRBV7-6 and J usage is TRBJ1-1; D is unresolved. The CDR3 has 15 amino acids. Germline lookup yields CDR1 SGHVS and CDR2 FNYEAQ. V shed 1 base and J shed 4 bases, with 13 bases lying between them. Here the CDR3 DNA reads TGTGCCAGCAGCTTAGGCGTGTTATGTAGCACTGAAGCTTTCTTT. It specifies CASSLGVLCSTEAFF.

This clonotype qualifies as medium-sized. The rearrangement uses TRBV5-4 and TRBJ2-5; tentative D call: TRBD1 (6 bases). The ends were cut back, 2 bases at V and 2 bases at J, with 13 bases in the middle. Germline CDR1 and CDR2: SGHNT and YYREEE (reference sequence). This CDR3 is 15 amino acids long. The CDR3 nucleotides read TGTGCCAGCAGCTTATCCGGGACACCACAAGAGACCCAGTACTTC. This codes for CASSLSGTPQETQYF.

The chain combines TRBV29-1 with TRBJ1-2; 7 bases fit TRBD1. With V trimmed by 3 bases and J by 0 bases, 7 bases remained unmatched. Germline lookup yields CDR1 SQVTM and CDR2 ANQGSEA. This CDR3 comprises 15 residues. The CDR3 protein is CSVDRAGTANYGYTF. DNA for the CDR3: TGCAGCGTTGATCGAGCCGGGACAGCTAACTATGGCTACACCTTC.

J is TRBJ2-5 and V is TRBV20-1; TRBD2 matches 12 bases. J lost 0 bases, V lost 6 bases, and 11 bases had no gene match. Per the germline V gene, CDR1 is DFQATT and CDR2 is SNEGSKA (reference sequence). The CDR3 consists of 17 residues. CDR3 nucleotides: TGCAGTGCAGATGGGACTAGCGGGCCCCCGTACCAAGAGACCCAGTACTTC. Amino acid sequence: CSADGTSGPPYQETQYF.

The rearrangement joins TRBV4-2 to TRBJ1-2; 7 bases are a match to TRBD1. The germline CDR1 and CDR2 sequences are LGHNA and YNFKEQ. The junction had 10 bases not matched to a gene; V was cut back by 3 bases and J by 6 bases. The CDR3 is made up of 15 amino acids. The CDR3 nucleotides are TGTGCCAGCAGCCAGATCGGCAGGGGGGGGGATGGCTACACCTTC. The encoded protein is CASSQIGRGGDGYTF.

The CDR3 DNA is TGTGCCAGCAGCTTGAATCAGGGTGTCACTAATGAAAAACTGTTTTTT. This translates into CASSLNQGVTNEKLFF. The chain links TRBV11-3 to TRBJ1-4; maybe TRBD1 (5 bases). Per germline, CDR1 SGHNT and CDR2 YENEEA. V was pared by 3 bases and J by 2 bases, with 13 bases between. The CDR3 runs to 16 residues.